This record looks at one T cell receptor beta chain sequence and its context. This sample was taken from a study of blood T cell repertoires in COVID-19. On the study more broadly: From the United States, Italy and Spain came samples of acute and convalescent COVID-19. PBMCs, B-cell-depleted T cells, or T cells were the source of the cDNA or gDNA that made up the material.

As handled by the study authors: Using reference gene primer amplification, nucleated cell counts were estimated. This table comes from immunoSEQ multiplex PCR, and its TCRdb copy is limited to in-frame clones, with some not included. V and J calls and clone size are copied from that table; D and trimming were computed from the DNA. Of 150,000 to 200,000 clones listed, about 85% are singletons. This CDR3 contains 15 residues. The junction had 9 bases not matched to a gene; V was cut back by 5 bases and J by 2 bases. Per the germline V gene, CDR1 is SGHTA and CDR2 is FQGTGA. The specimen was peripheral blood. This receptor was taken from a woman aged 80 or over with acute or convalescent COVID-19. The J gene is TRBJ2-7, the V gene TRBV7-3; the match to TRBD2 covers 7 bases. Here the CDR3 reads CASSLGREFAYEQYF. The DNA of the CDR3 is TGTGCCAGCAGCCTCGGGCGGGAGTTTGCCTACGAGCAGTACTTC.